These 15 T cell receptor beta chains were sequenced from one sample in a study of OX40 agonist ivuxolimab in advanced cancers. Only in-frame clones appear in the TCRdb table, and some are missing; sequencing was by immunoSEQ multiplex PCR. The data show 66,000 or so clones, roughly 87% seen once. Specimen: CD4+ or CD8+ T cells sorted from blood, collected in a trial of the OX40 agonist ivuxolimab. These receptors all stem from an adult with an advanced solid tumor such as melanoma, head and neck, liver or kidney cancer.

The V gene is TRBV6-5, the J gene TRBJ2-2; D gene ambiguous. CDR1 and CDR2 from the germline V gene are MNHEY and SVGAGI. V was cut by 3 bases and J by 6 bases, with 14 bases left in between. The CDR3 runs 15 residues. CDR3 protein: CASSYSRSLSGELFF. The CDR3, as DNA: TGTGCCAGCAGTTATTCTAGGTCTCTGTCCGGGGAGCTGTTTTTT.

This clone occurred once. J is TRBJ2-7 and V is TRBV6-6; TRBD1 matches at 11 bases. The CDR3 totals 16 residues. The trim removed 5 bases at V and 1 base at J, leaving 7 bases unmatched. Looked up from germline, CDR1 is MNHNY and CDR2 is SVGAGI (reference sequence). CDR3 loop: CASSGTGGANSYEQYF. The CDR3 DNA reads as TGTGCCAGCAGTGGGACAGGGGGGGCAAATTCCTACGAGCAGTACTTC.

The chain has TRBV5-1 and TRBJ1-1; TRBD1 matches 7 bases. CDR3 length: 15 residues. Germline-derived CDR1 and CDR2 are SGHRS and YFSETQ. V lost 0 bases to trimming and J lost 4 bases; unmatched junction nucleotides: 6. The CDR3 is CASSLGGYRGTEAFF. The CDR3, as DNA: TGCGCCAGCAGCTTGGGCGGGTACAGGGGCACTGAAGCTTTCTTT.

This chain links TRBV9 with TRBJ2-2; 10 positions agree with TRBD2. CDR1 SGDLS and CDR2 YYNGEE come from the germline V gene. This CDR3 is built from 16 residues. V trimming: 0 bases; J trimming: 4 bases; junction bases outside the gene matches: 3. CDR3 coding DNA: TGTGCCAGCAGCGTAGGGACTAGCGGAGTCACCGGGGAGCTGTTTTTT. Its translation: CASSVGTSGVTGELFF.

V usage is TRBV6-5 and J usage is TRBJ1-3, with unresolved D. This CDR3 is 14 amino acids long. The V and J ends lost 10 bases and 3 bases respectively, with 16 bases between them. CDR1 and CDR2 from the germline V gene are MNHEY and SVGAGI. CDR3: CATQESMVGNTIYF. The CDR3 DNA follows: TGTGCCACCCAAGAAAGCATGGTTGGAAACACCATATATTTT.

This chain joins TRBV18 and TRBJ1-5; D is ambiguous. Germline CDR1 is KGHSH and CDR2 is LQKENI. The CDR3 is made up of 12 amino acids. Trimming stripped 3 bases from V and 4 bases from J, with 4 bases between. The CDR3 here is CASSPENQPQHF. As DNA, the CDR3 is TGTGCCAGCTCACCGGAAAATCAGCCCCAGCATTTT.

The CDR3 here is CASSAGGVGNTIYF. The CDR3 DNA is TGTGCCAGCAGCGCAGGGGGAGTCGGAAACACCATATATTTT. The J gene is TRBJ1-3, the V gene TRBV5-8, with TRBD1 matching 7 bases. The CDR3 loop spans 14 amino acids. V trimming: 4 bases; J trimming: 4 bases; junction bases outside the gene matches: 5. Germline CDR1 and CDR2: SGHTS and YDEGEE. The complete variable domain, with remaining parts taken from reference TRBV5-8 and TRBJ1-3, reads EAGVTQSPTHLIKTRGQQATLRCSPISGHTSVYWYQQALGLGLQFLLWYDEGEERNRGNFPPRFSGRQFPNYSSELNVNALELEDSALYLCASSAGGVGNTIYFGEGSWLTVV.

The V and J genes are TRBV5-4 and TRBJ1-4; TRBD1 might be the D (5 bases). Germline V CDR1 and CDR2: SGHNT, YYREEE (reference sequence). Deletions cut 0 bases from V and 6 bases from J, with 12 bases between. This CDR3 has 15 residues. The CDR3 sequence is CASSLELQGHEKLFF. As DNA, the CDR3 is TGTGCCAGCAGCTTGGAACTCCAGGGCCATGAAAAACTGTTTTTT.

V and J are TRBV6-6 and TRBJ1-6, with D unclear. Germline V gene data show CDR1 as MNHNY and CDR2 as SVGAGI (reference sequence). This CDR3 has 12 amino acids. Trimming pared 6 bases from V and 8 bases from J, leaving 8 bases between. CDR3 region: CASSDGYSPLHF. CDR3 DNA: TGTGCCAGCAGCGACGGGTATTCACCCCTCCACTTT.

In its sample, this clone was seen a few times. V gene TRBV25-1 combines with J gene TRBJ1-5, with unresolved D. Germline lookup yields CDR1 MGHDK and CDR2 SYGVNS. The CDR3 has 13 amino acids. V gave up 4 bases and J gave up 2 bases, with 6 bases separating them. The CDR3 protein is CASSGMGNQPQHF. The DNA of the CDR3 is TGTGCCAGCAGTGGGATGGGCAATCAGCCCCAGCATTTT.

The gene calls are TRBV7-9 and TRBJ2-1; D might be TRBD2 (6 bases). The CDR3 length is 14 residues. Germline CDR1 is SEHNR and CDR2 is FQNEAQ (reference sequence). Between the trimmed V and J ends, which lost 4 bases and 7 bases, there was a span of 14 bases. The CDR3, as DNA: TGTGCCAGCAGCTACGGGACTGGGGGTAATGAGCAGTTCTTC. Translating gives CASSYGTGGNEQFF.

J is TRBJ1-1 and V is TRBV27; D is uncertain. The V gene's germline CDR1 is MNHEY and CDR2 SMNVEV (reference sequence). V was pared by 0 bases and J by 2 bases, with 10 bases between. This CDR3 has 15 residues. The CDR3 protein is CASSLSVTVNTEAFF. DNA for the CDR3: TGTGCCAGCAGTTTATCTGTTACGGTAAACACTGAAGCTTTCTTT.

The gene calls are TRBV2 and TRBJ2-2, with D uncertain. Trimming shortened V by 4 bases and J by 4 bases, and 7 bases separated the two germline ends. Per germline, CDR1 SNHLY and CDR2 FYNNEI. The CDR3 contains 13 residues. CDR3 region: CASSVEGTGELFF. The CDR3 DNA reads TGTGCCAGCAGTGTGGAAGGCACCGGGGAGCTGTTTTTT.

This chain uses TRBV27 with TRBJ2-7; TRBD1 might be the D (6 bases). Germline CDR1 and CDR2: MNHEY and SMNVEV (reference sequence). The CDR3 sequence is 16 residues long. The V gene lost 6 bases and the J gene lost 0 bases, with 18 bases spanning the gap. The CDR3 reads CASRLRQDRSSYEQYF. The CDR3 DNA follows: TGTGCCAGCAGACTTCGACAGGATAGGAGCTCCTACGAGCAGTACTTC.

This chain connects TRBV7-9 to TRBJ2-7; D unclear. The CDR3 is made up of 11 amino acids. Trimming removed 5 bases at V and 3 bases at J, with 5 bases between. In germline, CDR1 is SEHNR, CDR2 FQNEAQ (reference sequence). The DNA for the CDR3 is TGTGCCAGCAGCCCAATCTACGAGCAGTACTTC. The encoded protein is CASSPIYEQYF.